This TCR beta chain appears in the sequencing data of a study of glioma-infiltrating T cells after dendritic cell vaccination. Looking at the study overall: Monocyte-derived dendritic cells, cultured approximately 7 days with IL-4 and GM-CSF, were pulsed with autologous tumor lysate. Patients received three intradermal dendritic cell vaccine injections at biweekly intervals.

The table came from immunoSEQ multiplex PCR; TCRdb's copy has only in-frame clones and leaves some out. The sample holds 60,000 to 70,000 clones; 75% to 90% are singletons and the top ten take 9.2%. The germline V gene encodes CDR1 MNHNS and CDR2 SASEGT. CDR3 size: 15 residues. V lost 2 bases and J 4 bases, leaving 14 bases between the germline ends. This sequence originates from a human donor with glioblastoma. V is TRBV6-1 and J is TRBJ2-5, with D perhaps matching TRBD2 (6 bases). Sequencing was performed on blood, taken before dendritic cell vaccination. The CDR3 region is CASSEWDFRGETQYF. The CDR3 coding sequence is TGTGCCAGCAGTGAATGGGACTTTAGGGGAGAGACCCAGTACTTC.